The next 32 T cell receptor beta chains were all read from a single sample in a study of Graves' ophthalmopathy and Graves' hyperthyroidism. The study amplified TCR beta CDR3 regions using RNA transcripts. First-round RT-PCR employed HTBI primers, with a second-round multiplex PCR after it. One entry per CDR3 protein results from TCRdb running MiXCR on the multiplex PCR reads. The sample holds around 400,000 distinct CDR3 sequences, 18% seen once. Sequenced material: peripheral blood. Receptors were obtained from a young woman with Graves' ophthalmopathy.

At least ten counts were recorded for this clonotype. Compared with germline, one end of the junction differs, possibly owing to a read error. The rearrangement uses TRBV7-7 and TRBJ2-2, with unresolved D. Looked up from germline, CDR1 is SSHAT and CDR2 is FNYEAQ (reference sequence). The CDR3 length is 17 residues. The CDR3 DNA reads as TGTGCTAGCAGCCCTATCCAATCAGGTCTTGGTAACGGGGAGCTGTTTTTT. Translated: CASSPIQSGLGNGELFF.

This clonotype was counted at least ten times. CDR3: CATLLDRVGDEQYF. The CDR3 region has the DNA TGTGCCACCCTCTTGGACCGGGTAGGGGACGAGCAGTACTTC. The chain recombines TRBV28 with TRBJ2-7; D may be TRBD1 (5 bases). Germline V gene sequence: CDR1 MDHEN, CDR2 SYDVKM. This CDR3 contains 14 residues. V shed 10 bases and J shed 5 bases, with 21 bases lying between them.

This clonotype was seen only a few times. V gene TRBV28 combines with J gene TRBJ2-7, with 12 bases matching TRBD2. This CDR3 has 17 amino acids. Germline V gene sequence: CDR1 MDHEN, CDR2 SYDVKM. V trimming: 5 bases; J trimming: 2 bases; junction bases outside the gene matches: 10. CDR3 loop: CASSPTLLAGGTYEQYF. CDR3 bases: TGTGCCAGCAGTCCGACCTTACTAGCGGGAGGCACCTACGAGCAGTACTTC.

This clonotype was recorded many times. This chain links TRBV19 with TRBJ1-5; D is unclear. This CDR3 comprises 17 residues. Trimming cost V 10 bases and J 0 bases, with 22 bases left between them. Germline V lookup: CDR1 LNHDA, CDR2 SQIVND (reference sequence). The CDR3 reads CATALRAQSYSNQPQHF. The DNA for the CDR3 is TGTGCCACGGCTCTAAGGGCACAGTCGTATAGCAATCAGCCCCAGCATTTT. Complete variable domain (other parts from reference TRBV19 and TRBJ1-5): DGGITQSPKYLFRKEGQNVTLSCEQNLNHDAMYWYRQDPGQGLRLIYYSQIVNDFQKGDIAEGYSVSREKKESFPLTVTSAQKNPTAFYLCATALRAQSYSNQPQHFGDGTRLSIL.

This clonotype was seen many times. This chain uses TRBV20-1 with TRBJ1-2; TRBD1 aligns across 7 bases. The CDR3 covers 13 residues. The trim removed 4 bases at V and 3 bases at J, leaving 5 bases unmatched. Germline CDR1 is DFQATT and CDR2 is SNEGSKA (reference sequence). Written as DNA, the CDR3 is TGCAGTGCTAAGGACAGGTCCTACTATGGCTACACCTTC. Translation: CSAKDRSYYGYTF.

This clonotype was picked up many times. CDR3 residues: CASSETAGEDTGELFF. The CDR3 nucleotides read TGTGCCAGCAGTGAAACCGCGGGAGAGGACACCGGGGAGCTGTTTTTT. J is TRBJ2-2 and V is TRBV6-1; 7 nucleotides match TRBD2. V was pared by 2 bases and J by 3 bases, with 6 bases of the junction left unmatched. Per germline, CDR1 MNHNS and CDR2 SASEGT. CDR3 length: 16 residues.

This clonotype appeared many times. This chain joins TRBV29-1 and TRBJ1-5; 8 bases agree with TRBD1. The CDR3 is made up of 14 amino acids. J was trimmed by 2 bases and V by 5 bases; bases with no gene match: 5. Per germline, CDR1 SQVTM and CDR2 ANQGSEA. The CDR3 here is CSVIDRGGNQPQHF. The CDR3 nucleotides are TGCAGCGTTATAGACAGGGGCGGCAATCAGCCCCAGCATTTT.

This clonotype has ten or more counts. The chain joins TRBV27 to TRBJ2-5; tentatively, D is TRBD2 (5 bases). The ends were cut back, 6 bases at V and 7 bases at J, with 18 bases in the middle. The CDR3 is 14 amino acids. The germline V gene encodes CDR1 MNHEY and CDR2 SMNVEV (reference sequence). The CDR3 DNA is TGTGCCAGCAGCTGGACTCCTGACGGGCGGACCCAGTACTTC. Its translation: CASSWTPDGRTQYF.

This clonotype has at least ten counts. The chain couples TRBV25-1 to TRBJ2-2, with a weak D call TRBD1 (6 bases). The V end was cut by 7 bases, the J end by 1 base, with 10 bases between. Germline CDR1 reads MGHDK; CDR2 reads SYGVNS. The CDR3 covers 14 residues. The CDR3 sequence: CASTSTGNTGELFF. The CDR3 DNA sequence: TGTGCCAGCACATCGACAGGGAACACCGGGGAGCTGTTTTTT.

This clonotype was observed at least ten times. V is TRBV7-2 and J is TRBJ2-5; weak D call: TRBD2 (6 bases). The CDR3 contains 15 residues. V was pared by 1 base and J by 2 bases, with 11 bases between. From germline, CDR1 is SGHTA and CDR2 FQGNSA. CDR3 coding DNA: TGTGCCAGCAGCTTAGGGTCCGGGAGACAAGAGACCCAGTACTTC. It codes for CASSLGSGRQETQYF.

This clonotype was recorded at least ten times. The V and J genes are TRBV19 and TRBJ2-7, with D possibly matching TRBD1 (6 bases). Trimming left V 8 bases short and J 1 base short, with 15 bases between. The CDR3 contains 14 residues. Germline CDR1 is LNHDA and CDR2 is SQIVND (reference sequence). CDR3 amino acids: CASATGSTSYEQYF. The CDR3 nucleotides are TGTGCCAGTGCCACAGGGTCTACTTCCTACGAGCAGTACTTC.

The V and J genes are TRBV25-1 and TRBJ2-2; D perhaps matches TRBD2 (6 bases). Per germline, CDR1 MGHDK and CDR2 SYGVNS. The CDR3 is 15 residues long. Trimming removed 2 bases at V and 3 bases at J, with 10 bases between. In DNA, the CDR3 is TGTGCCAGCAGTGAACGGGAGAGGGACACCGGGGAGCTGTTTTTT. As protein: CASSERERDTGELFF.

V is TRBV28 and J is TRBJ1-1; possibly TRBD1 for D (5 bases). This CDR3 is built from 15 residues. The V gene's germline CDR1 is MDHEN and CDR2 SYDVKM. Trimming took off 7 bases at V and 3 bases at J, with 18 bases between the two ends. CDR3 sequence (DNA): TGTGCCAGCACCCCCCGAGCAGGGTTGTACACTGAAGCTTTCTTT. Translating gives CASTPRAGLYTEAFF.

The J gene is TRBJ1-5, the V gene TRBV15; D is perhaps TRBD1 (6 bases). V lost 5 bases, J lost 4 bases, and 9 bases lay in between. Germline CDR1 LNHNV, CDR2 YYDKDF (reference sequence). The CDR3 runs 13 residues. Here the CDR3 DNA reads TGTGCCACCAGCTTCACAGGGAATCAGCCCCAGCATTTT. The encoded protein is CATSFTGNQPQHF. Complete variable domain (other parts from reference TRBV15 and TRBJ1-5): DAMVIQNPRYQVTQFGKPVTLSCSQTLNHNVMYWYQQKSSQAPKLLFHYYDKDFNNEADTPDNFQSRRPNTSFCFLDIRSPGLGDTAMYLCATSFTGNQPQHFGDGTRLSIL.

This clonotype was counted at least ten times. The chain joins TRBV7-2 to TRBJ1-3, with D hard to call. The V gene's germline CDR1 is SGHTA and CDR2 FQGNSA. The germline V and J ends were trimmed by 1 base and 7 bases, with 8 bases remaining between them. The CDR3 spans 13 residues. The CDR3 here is CASSLVLGNTIYF. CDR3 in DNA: TGTGCCAGCAGCTTAGTCTTGGGTAACACCATATATTTT. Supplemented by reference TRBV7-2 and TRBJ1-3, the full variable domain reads GAGVSQSPSNKVTEKGKDVELRCDPISGHTALYWYRQSLGQGLEFLIYFQGNSAPDKSGLPSDRFSAERTGGSVSTLTIQRTQQEDSAVYLCASSLVLGNTIYFGEGSWLTVV.

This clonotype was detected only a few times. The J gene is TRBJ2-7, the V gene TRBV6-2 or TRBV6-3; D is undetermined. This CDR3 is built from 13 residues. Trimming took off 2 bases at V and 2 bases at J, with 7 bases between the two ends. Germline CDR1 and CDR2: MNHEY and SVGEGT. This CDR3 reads CASSYRTTYEQYF. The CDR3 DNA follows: TGTGCCAGCAGTTACAGGACCACCTACGAGCAGTACTTC.

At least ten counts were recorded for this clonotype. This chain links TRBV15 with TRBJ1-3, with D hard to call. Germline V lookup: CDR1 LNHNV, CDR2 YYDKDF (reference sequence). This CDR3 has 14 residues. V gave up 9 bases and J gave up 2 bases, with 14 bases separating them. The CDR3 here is CATKDGGAGNTIYF. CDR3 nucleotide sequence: TGTGCCACGAAGGATGGAGGCGCTGGAAACACCATATATTTT.

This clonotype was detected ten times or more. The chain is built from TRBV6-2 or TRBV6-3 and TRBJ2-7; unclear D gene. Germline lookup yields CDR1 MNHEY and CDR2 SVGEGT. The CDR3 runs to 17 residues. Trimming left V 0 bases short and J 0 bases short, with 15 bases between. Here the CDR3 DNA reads TGTGCCAGCAGTTACTCAGTTAACAAGACCTTCTCCTACGAGCAGTACTTC. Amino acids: CASSYSVNKTFSYEQYF.

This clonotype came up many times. CDR3 sequence reads: CSAQGHRYEQYF. The CDR3, as DNA: TGCAGTGCCCAGGGACACCGCTACGAGCAGTACTTC. This chain joins TRBV20-1 and TRBJ2-7; tentatively, D is TRBD1 (6 bases). This CDR3 is built from 12 residues. Trimming cost V 6 bases and J 3 bases, with 12 bases left between them. CDR1 and CDR2 from the germline V gene are DFQATT and SNEGSKA (reference sequence).

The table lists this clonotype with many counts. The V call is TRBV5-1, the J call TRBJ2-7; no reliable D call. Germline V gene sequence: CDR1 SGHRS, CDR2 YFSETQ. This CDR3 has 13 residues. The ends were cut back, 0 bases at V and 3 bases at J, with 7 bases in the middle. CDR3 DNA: TGCGCCAGCAGCTTGGAGCCCGGCTACGAGCAGTACTTC. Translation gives CASSLEPGYEQYF. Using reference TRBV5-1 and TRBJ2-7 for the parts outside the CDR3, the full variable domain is KAGVTQTPRYLIKTRGQQVTLSCSPISGHRSVSWYQQTPGQGLQFLFEYFSETQRNKGNFPGRFSGRQFSNSRSEMNVSTLELGDSALYLCASSLEPGYEQYFGPGTRLTVT.

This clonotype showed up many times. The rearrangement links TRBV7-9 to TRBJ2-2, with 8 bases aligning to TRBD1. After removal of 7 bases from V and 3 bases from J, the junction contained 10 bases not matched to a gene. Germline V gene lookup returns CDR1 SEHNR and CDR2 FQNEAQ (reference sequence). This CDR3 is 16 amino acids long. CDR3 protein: CASNLWTGRDTGELFF. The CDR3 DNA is TGTGCCAGCAACCTCTGGACAGGGCGGGACACCGGGGAGCTGTTTTTT.

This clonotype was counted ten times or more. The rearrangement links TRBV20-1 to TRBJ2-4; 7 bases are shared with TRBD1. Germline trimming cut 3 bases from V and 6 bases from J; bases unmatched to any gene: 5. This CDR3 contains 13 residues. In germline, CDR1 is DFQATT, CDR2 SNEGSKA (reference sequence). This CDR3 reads CSARTGWGNIQYF. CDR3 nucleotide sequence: TGCAGTGCTAGGACAGGGTGGGGAAACATTCAGTACTTC.

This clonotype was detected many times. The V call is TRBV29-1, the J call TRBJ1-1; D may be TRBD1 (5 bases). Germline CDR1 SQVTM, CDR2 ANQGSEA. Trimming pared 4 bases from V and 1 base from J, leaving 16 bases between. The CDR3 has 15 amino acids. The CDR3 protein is CSVVGQGRSNTEAFF. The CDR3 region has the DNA TGCAGCGTTGTAGGTCAGGGCAGGTCGAACACTGAAGCTTTCTTT.

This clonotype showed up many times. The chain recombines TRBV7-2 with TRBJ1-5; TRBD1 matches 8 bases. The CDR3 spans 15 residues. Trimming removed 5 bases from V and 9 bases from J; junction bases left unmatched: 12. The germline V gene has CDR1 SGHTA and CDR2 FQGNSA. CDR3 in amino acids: CASSPGQGVSRPQHF. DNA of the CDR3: TGTGCCAGCAGCCCTGGACAGGGTGTGTCGAGGCCCCAGCATTTT. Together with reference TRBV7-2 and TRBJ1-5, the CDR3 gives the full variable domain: GAGVSQSPSNKVTEKGKDVELRCDPISGHTALYWYRQSLGQGLEFLIYFQGNSAPDKSGLPSDRFSAERTGGSVSTLTIQRTQQEDSAVYLCASSPGQGVSRPQHFGDGTRLSIL.

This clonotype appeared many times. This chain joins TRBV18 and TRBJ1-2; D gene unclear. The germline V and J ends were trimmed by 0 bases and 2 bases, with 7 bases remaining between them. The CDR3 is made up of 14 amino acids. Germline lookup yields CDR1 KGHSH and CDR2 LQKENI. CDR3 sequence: CASSPPVSNYGYTF. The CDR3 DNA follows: TGTGCCAGCTCACCACCGGTCAGCAACTATGGCTACACCTTC.

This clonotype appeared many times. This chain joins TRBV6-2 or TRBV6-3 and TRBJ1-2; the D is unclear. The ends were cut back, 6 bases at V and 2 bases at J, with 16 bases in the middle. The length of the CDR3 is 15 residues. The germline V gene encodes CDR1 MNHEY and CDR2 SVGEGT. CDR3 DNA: TGTGCCAGCAGCGCCCACTCTGCGGCGAACTATGGCTACACCTTC. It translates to CASSAHSAANYGYTF.

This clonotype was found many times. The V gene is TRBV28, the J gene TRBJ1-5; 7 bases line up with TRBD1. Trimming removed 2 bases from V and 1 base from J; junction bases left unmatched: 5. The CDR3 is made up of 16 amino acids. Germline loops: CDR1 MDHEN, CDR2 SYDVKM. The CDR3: CASSLHRGGSNQPQHF. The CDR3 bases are TGTGCCAGCAGTTTACACAGGGGTGGGAGCAATCAGCCCCAGCATTTT.

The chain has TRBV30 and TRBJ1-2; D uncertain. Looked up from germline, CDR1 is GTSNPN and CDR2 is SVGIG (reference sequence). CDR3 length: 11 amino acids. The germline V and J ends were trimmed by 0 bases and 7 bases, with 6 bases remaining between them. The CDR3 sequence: CAWSVKVGYTF. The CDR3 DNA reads TGTGCCTGGAGTGTCAAGGTTGGCTACACCTTC.

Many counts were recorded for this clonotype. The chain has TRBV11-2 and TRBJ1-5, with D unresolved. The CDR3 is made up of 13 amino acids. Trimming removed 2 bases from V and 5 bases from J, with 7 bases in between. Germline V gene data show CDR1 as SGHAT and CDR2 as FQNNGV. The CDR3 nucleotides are TGTGCCAGCAGCTTACTAACAGATCAGCCCCAGCATTTT. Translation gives CASSLLTDQPQHF.

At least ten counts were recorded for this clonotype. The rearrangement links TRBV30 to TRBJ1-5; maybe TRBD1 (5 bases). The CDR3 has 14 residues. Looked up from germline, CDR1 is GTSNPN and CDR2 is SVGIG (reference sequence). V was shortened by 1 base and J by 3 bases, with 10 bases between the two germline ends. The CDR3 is CAWSAGAINQPQHF. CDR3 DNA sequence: TGTGCCTGGAGTGCCGGGGCGATCAATCAGCCCCAGCATTTT.

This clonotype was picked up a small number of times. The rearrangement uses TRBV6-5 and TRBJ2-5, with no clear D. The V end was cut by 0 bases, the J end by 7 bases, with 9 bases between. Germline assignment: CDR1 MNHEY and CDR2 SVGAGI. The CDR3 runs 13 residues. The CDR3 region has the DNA TGTGCCAGCAGTTACTCTGCCGTTAGGACCCAGTACTTC. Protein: CASSYSAVRTQYF.

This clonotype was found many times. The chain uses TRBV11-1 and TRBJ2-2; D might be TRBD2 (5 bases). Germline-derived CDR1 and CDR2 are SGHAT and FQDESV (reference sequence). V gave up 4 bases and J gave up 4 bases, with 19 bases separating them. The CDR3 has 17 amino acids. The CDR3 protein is CASSWPAGLSPTGELFF. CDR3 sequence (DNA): TGTGCCAGCAGCTGGCCGGCGGGCCTATCTCCCACCGGGGAGCTGTTTTTT.